This T cell receptor beta chain is drawn from a study of cytomegalovirus exposure and HLA in healthy donors. The PCR made use of 60 Vbeta and 13 Jbeta primers. Per the authors' pipeline: As a later analysis found, there were 60 million to 90 million unique TCR beta chains, of which roughly 11 million were shared. The protocol was immunoSEQ multiplex PCR, while the TCRdb copy is restricted to in-frame clones and leaves out a portion. Clone size and the V and J calls come from that table; the DNA yielded D and trimming. The table has approximately 190,000 clones, roughly 68% seen once. Trimming shortened V by 5 bases and J by 3 bases, and 7 bases separated the two germline ends. CDR3 length: 12 amino acids. Germline assignment: CDR1 SGHVS and CDR2 FNYEAQ.

The TCR originated in a man aged 40-49 years in good health and CMV-seropositive. Sequenced sample: PBMCs. The chain employs TRBV7-6 and TRBJ1-1; D possibly corresponds to TRBD1 (5 bases). The CDR3 region is CASSLRDTEAFF. CDR3 coding DNA: TGTGCCAGCAGCCTCAGGGACACTGAAGCTTTCTTT.